The clone carrying this TCR beta chain was observed at least ten times. Its antigen is currently unknown. Germline lookup yields CDR1 MNHEY and CDR2 SMNVEV (reference sequence). V dropped 2 bases and J dropped 2; count of bases not matched to a gene: 9. This CDR3 is built from 16 residues. Separate cDNA molecules received unique molecular identifiers, which the library attached to them. Source study methods: Around 91,000 TCRs per sample was the median, with a range of about 20,000 to 690,600. A single record per CDR3 protein comes from TCRdb applying MiXCR to the RACE reads. These V and J calls are TCRdb output, not the study's own analysis. The repertoire holds some 65,000 distinct CDR3 sequences, about 6% seen once, with roughly 3.4% in the top ten. The data were taken from a study of human T cells and chemical hapten exposure. At the level of the study: The study traced per-sample TCR yield variation mainly to small differences in pooled library volumes.

Findings of the study overall: With regard to DPC sensitization, TCRs above 1 in 1000 frequency did not change.

Noted time point: healthy volunteer bleed at 6 weeks. The authors extracted total RNA from unfractionated whole blood. This chain joins TRBV27 and TRBJ2-7; 7 bases fit TRBD2. Sequenced input: whole blood. The TCR comes from a female donor in good health. Some clones in this sample may be carry-over from other donors' samples. The CDR3 DNA follows: TGTGCCAGCAGTTTAGTACCGGGACTACTGGCCTACGAGCAGTACTTC. It is translated as CASSLVPGLLAYEQYF.